This note documents a single T cell receptor (beta chain) sequence. Antigen unknown. The junction shows a germline mismatch at one end, possibly a read error. The record originates from a study of CD8 T cells in ankylosing spondylitis. Overall study results and limits: A number of the motif variants had already been described in reactive arthritis synovial fluid and blood. What seemed typical of ankylosing spondylitis blood was a TCR beta motif built from eight highly homologous variants. Disease-linked clones bore a CD8+ phenotype, appearing relatively rarely in peripheral blood. Disease-linked clones reportedly showed significant enrichment in matched ankylosing spondylitis synovial fluid.

From the 5' RACE reads, TCRdb called clonotypes with MiXCR, one entry per CDR3 protein. The profile shows 200,000 to 250,000 distinct CDR3 sequences, 32% of them singletons. This CDR3 is built from 16 residues. Germline V gene lookup returns CDR1 MNHEY and CDR2 SVGAGI. This TCR was recovered from a male donor with ankylosing spondylitis or in good health (not recorded which). The V call is TRBV6-5, the J call TRBJ1-5, with D possibly TRBD1 on 5 matching bases. Material for sequencing was blood, either unsorted or a sorted T cell fraction (not recorded which). Written as DNA, the CDR3 is TGTGCCAGCAGTCACTCGACCTCAGGGAGCAATCAGCCCCAGCATTTT. Translating it yields CASSHSTSGSNQPQHF.